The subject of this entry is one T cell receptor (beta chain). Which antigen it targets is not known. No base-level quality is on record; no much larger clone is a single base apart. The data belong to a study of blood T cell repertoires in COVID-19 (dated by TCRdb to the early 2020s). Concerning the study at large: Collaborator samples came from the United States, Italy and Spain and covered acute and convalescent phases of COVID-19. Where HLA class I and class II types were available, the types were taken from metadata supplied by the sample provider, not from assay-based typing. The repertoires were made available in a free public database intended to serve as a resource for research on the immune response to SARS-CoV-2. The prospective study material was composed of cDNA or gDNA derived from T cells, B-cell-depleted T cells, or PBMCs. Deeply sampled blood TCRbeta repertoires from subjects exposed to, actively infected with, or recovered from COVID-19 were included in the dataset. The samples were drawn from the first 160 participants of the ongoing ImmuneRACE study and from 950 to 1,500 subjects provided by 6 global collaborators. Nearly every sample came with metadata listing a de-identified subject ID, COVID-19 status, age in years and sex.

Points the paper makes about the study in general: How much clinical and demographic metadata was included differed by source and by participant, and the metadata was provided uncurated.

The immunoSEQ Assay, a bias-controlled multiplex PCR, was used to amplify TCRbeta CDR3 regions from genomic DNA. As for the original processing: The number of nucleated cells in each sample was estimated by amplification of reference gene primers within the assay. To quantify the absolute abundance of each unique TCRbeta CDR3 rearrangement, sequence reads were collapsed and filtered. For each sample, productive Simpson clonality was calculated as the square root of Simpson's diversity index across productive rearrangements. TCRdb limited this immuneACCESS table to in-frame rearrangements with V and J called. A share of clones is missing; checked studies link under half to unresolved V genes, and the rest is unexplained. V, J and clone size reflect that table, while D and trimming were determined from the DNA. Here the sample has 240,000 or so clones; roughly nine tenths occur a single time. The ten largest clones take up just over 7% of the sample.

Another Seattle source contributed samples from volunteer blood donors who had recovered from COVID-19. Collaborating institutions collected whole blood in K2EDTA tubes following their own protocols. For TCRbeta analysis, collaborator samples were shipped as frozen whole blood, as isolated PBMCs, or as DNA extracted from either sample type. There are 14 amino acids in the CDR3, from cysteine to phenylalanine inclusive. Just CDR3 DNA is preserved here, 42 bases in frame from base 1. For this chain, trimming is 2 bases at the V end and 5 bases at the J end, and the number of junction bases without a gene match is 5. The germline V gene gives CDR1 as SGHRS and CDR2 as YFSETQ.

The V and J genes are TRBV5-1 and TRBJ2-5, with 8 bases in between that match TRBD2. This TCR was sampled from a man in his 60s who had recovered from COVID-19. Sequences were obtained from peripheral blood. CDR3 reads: CASSLPGTRETQYF. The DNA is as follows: TGCGCCAGCAGCTTACCCGGGACTAGGGAGACCCAGTACTTC. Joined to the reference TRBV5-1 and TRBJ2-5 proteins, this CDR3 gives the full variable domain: KAGVTQTPRYLIKTRGQQVTLSCSPISGHRSVSWYQQTPGQGLQFLFEYFSETQRNKGNFPGRFSGRQFSNSRSEMNVSTLELGDSALYLCASSLPGTRETQYFGPGTRLLVL.